Described below is a single T cell receptor (beta chain) sequence and its context. Its matching antigen is unknown. The data were obtained in a study of CD8 T cell repertoires and HIV-1 epitope variants. There are 15 residues in the CDR3. Germline V gives CDR1 LGHNA, CDR2 YSLEER. Germline trimming cut 4 bases from V and 2 bases from J; bases unmatched to any gene: 7. Profiled with immunoSEQ multiplex PCR; TCRdb holds only in-frame clones, not every one. Here the sample spans thousands of clones, approximately 64% being singletons. The sample comprised cultured CD8+ T cells derived from PBMCs. This receptor was taken from a male donor with HIV. The chain uses TRBV4-3 and TRBJ2-7; 8 nucleotides match TRBD2. CDR3 region: CASSPTSAGAYEQYF. The DNA for the CDR3 is TGCGCCAGCAGCCCGACTAGCGCCGGAGCCTACGAGCAGTACTTC.